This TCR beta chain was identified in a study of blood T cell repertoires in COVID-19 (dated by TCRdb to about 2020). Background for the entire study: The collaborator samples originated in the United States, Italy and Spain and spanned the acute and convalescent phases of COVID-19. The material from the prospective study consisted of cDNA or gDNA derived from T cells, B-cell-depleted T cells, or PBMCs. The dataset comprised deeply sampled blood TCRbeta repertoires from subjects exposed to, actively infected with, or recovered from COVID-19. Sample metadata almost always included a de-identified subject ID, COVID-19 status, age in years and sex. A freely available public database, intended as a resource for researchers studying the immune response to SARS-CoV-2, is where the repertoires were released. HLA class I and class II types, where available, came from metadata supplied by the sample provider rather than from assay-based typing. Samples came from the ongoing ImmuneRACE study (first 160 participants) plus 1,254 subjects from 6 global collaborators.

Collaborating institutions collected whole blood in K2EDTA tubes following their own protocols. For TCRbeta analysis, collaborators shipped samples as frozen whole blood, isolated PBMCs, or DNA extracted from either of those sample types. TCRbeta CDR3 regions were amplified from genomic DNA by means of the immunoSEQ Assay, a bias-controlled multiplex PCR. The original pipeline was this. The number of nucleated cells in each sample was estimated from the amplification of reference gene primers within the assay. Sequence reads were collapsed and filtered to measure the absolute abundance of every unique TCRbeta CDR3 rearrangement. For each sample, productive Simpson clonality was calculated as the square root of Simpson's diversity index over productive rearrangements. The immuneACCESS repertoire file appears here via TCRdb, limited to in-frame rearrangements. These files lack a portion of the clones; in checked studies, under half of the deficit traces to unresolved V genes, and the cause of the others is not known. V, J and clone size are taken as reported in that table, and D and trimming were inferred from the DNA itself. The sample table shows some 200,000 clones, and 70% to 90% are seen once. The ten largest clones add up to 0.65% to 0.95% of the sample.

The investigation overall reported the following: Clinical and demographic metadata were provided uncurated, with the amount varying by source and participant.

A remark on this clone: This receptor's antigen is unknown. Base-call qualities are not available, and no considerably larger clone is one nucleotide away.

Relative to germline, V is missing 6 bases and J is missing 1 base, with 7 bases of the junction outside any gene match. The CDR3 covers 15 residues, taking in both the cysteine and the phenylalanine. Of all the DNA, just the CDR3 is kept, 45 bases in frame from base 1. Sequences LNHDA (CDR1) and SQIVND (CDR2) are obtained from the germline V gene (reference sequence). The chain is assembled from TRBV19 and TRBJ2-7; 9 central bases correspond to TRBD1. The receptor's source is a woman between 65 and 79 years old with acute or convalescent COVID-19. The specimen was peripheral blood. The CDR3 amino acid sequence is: CASRGADRGSYEQYF. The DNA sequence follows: TGTGCCAGTAGGGGGGCAGACAGGGGGTCCTACGAGCAGTACTTC.